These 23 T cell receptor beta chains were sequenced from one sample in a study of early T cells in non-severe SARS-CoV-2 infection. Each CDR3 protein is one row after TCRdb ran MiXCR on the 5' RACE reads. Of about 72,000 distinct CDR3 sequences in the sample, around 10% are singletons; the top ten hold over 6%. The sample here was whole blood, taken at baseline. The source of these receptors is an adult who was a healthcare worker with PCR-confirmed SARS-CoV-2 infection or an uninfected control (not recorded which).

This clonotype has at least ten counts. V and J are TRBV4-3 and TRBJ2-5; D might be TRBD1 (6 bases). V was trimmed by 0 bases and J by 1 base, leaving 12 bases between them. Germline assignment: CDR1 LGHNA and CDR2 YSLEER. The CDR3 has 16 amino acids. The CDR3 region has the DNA TGCGCCAGCAGCCAAGAGGGGGCAGGACTCCAAGAGACCCAGTACTTC. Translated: CASSQEGAGLQETQYF.

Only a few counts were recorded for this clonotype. In DNA form, the CDR3 reads TGTGCCAGCAGCCCGCCCCGGGCCTTGAACACTGAAGCTTTCTTT. It codes for CASSPPRALNTEAFF. V usage is TRBV7-2 and J usage is TRBJ1-1; D is uncertain. The germline gives CDR1 SGHTA, CDR2 FQGNSA. The CDR3 totals 15 residues. Trimming shortened V by 5 bases and J by 0 bases, and 13 bases separated the two germline ends.

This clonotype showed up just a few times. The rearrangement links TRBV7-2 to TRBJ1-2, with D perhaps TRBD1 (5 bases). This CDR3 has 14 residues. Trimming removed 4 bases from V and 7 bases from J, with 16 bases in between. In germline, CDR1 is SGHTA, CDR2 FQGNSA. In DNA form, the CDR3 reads TGTGCCAGCAGCTGGGGAGGGGCCGGAGGTGGCTACACCTTC. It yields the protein CASSWGGAGGGYTF.

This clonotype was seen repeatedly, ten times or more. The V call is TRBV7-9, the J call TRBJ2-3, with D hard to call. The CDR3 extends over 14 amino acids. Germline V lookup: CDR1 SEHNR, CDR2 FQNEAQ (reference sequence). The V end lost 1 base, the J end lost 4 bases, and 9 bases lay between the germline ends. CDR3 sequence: CASSLDGPADTQYF. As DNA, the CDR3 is TGTGCCAGCAGCTTAGATGGTCCGGCAGATACGCAGTATTTT.

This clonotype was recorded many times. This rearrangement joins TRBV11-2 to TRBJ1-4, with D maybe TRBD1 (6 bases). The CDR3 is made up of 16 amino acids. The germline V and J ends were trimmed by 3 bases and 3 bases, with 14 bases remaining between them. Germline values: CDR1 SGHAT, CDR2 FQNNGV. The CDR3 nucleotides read TGTGCCAGCAGCTTCACTACAGGGTTCGCTAATGAAAAACTGTTTTTT. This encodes CASSFTTGFANEKLFF.

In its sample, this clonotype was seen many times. The CDR3 nucleotides read TGTGCCAGCAGCGTAGTGCCTAGCGGGGTCGAGGGGGAGCTGTTTTTT. It is translated as CASSVVPSGVEGELFF. This chain joins TRBV9 and TRBJ2-2; 9 positions match TRBD2. Germline values: CDR1 SGDLS, CDR2 YYNGEE. With V trimmed by 0 bases and J by 8 bases, 8 bases remained unmatched. The CDR3 has 16 amino acids.

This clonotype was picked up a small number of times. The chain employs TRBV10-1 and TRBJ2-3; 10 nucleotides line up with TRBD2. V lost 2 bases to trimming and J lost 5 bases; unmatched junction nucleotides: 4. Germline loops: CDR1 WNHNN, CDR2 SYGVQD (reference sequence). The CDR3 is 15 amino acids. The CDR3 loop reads CASSESSGGRDTQYF. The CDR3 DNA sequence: TGCGCCAGCAGTGAGAGTAGCGGGGGGCGAGATACGCAGTATTTT.

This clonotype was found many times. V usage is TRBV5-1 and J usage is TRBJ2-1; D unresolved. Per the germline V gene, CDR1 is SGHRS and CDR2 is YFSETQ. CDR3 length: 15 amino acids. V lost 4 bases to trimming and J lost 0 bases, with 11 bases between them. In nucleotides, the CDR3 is TGCGCCAGCAGCCCCAGCGTTGGCTCCTACAATGAGCAGTTCTTC. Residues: CASSPSVGSYNEQFF. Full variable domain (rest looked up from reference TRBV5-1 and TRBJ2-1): KAGVTQTPRYLIKTRGQQVTLSCSPISGHRSVSWYQQTPGQGLQFLFEYFSETQRNKGNFPGRFSGRQFSNSRSEMNVSTLELGDSALYLCASSPSVGSYNEQFFGPGTRLTVL.

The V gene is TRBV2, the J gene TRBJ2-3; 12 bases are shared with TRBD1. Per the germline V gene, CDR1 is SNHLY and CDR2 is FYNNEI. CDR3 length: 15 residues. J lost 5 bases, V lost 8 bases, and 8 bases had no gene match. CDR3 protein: CASGRDRGREDTQYF. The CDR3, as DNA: TGTGCCAGCGGACGGGACAGGGGGCGCGAAGATACGCAGTATTTT.

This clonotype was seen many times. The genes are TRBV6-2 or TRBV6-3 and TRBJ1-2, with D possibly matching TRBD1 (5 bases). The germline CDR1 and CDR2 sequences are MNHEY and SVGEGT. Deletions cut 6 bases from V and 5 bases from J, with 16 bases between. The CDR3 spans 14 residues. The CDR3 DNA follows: TGTGCCAGCAGCCTGGGACTCATTGCTTATGGCTACACCTTC. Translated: CASSLGLIAYGYTF.

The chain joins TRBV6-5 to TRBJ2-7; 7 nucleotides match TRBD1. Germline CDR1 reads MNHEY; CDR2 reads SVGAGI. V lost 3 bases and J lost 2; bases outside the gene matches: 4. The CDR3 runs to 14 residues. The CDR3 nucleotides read TGTGCCAGCAGTTATCGCCAGGGGGCCTACGAGCAGTACTTC. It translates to CASSYRQGAYEQYF.

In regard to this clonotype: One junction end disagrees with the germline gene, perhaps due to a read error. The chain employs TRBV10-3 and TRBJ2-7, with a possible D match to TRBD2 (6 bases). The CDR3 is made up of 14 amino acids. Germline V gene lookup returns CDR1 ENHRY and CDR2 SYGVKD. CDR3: CATSESKGRYEQYF. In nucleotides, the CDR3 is TGTGCCACCAGTGAGTCGAAAGGGAGGTACGAGCAGTACTTC.

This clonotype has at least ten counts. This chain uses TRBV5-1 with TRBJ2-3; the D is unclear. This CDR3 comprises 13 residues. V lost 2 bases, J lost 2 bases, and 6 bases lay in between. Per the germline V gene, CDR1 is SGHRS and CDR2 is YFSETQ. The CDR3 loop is CASSFNPTDTQYF. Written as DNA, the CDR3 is TGCGCCAGCAGCTTCAACCCCACAGATACGCAGTATTTT. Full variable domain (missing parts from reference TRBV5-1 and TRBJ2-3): KAGVTQTPRYLIKTRGQQVTLSCSPISGHRSVSWYQQTPGQGLQFLFEYFSETQRNKGNFPGRFSGRQFSNSRSEMNVSTLELGDSALYLCASSFNPTDTQYFGPGTRLTVL.

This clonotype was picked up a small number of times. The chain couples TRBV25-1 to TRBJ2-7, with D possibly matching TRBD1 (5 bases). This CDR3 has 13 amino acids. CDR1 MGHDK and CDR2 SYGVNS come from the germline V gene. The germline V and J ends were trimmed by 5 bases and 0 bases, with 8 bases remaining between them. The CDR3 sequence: CASSTGYSYEQYF. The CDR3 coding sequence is TGTGCCAGCAGTACAGGTTACTCCTACGAGCAGTACTTC.

This CDR3 is CASSEVPGQGPNEKLFF. For the CDR3, the DNA is TGTGCCAGCAGCGAAGTCCCGGGACAGGGACCGAATGAAAAACTGTTTTTT. The gene calls are TRBV7-9 and TRBJ1-4; TRBD1 matches 9 bases. The trim removed 5 bases at V and 5 bases at J, leaving 12 bases unmatched. This CDR3 spans 17 amino acids. Germline assignment: CDR1 SEHNR and CDR2 FQNEAQ (reference sequence).

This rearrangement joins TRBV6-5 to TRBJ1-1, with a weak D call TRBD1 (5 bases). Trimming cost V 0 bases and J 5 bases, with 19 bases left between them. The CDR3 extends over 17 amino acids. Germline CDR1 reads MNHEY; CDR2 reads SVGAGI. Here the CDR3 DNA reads TGTGCCAGCAGTTACTCGAGCTCGGACAACGGGGGGACTGAAGCTTTCTTT. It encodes CASSYSSSDNGGTEAFF.

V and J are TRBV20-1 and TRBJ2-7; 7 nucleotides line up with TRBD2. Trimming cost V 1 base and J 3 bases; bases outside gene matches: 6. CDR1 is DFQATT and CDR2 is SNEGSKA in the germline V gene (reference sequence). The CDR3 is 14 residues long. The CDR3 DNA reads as TGCAGTGCTAGAGTTACTAGCGCAAGCTACGAGCAGTACTTC. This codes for CSARVTSASYEQYF.

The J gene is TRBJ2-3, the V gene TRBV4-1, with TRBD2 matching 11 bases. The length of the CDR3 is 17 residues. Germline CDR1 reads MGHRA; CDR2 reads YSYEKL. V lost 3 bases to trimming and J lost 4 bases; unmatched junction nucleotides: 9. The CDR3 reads CASSQSISGGAADTQYF. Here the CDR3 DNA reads TGCGCCAGCAGCCAGAGTATTAGCGGGGGGGCGGCAGATACGCAGTATTTT.

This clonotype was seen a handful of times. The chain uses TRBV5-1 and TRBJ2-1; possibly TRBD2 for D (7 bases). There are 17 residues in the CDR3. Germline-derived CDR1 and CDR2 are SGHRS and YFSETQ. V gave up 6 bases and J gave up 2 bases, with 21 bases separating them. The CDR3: CASMDWGGGRPYNEQFF. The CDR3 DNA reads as TGCGCCAGCATGGACTGGGGCGGGGGCCGGCCCTACAATGAGCAGTTCTTC.

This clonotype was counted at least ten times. The CDR3 coding sequence is TGTGCCAGCAGCAAAGGGACAGGCTCCTACGAGCAGTACTTC. This gives the protein CASSKGTGSYEQYF. This chain joins TRBV21-1 and TRBJ2-7; the D call in the table, TRBD1, was not verified against the DNA. TRBV21-1 is shown as a pseudogene. The CDR3 contains 14 residues.

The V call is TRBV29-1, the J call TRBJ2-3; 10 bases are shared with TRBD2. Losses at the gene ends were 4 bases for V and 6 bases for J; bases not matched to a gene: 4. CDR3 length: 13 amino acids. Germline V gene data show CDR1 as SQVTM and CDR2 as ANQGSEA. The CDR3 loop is CSVGEAGGDTQYF. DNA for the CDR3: TGCAGCGTTGGAGAAGCGGGGGGGGATACGCAGTATTTT.

The CDR3 region has the DNA TGTGCCAGCAGCCCGACAGGGTTTAATCAGCCCCAGCATTTT. Translating it yields CASSPTGFNQPQHF. The V and J genes are TRBV6-2 or TRBV6-3 and TRBJ1-5; 7 bases line up with TRBD1. V lost 6 bases and J lost 4; bases outside the gene matches: 6. CDR3 length equals 14 residues. Per germline, CDR1 MNHEY and CDR2 SVGEGT.

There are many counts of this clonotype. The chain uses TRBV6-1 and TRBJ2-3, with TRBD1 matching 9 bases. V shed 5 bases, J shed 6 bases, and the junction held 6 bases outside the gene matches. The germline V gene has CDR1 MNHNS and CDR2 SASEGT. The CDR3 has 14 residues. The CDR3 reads CASSPWTGADTQYF. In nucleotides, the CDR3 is TGTGCCAGCAGTCCTTGGACAGGGGCTGATACGCAGTATTTT.